The 19 T cell receptor beta chains given below trace back to one sample, sequenced in a study of T cell changes during pregnancy in multiple sclerosis. Some clones are missing from TCRdb's copy, which holds only in-frame ones; the method was immunoSEQ multiplex PCR. This table holds under 120,000 clones, roughly nine tenths found once. Source: peripheral blood, taken after pregnancy. These receptors originate from a female donor with multiple sclerosis, enrolled in a pregnancy study.

The chain recombines TRBV5-1 with TRBJ2-3, with 9 positions matching TRBD2. The CDR3 extends over 16 amino acids. Germline V gene sequence: CDR1 SGHRS, CDR2 YFSETQ. V shed 0 bases, J shed 2 bases, and the junction held 4 bases outside the gene matches. This CDR3 reads CASSLDPSGATDTQYF. The CDR3 DNA is TGCGCCAGCAGCTTGGATCCTAGCGGGGCCACAGATACGCAGTATTTT. Full variable domain (outside the CDR3, taken from reference TRBV5-1 and TRBJ2-3): KAGVTQTPRYLIKTRGQQVTLSCSPISGHRSVSWYQQTPGQGLQFLFEYFSETQRNKGNFPGRFSGRQFSNSRSEMNVSTLELGDSALYLCASSLDPSGATDTQYFGPGTRLTVL.

In its sample, this clone was seen once. J is TRBJ2-3 and V is TRBV2; D might be TRBD2 (6 bases). V gave up 1 base and J gave up 5 bases, with 13 bases separating them. Per germline, CDR1 SNHLY and CDR2 FYNNEI. This CDR3 spans 15 amino acids. CDR3 bases: TGTGCCAGCAGTGAAGGTGGTAGGGGAGGAGATACGCAGTATTTT. Translating gives CASSEGGRGGDTQYF.

The rearrangement uses TRBV27 and TRBJ1-2; 9 bases match TRBD1. Germline V gene data show CDR1 as MNHEY and CDR2 as SMNVEV (reference sequence). Trimming at V came to 4 bases and at J to 3 bases, leaving 9 bases not matched to a gene. The CDR3 sequence is 16 residues long. The CDR3 DNA follows: TGTGCCAGCAGTTCCCTGGGACAGGGTTTTTACTATGGCTACACCTTC. Translated: CASSSLGQGFYYGYTF.

The chain recombines TRBV25-1 with TRBJ1-3; D ambiguous. V lost 3 bases and J 6 bases, leaving 18 bases between the germline ends. Germline V gives CDR1 MGHDK, CDR2 SYGVNS. The CDR3 spans 16 residues. The CDR3 reads CASSDHRTGRINTIYF. CDR3 in DNA: TGTGCCAGCAGTGACCACCGGACGGGGAGGATAAACACCATATATTTT. Using reference TRBV25-1 and TRBJ1-3 for the parts outside the CDR3, the full variable domain is EADIYQTPRYLVIGTGKKITLECSQTMGHDKMYWYQQDPGMELHLIHYSYGVNSTEKGDLSSESTVSRIRTEHFPLTLESARPSHTSQYLCASSDHRTGRINTIYFGEGSWLTVV.

J is TRBJ2-5 and V is TRBV29-1; D is possibly TRBD2 (5 bases). The CDR3 is made up of 13 amino acids. V was trimmed by 3 bases and J by 5 bases, leaving 13 bases between them. Germline CDR1 reads SQVTM; CDR2 reads ANQGSEA. CDR3 protein: CSVDAGQAETQYF. The CDR3 DNA is TGCAGCGTTGATGCGGGCCAGGCGGAGACCCAGTACTTC.

This chain links TRBV6-5 with TRBJ1-2; TRBD1 matches at 7 bases. V was clipped by 6 bases and J by 8 bases; unmatched bases: 9. CDR3 length equals 13 residues. Germline V gene data show CDR1 as MNHEY and CDR2 as SVGAGI. The CDR3 protein is CASRVSRGFGYTF. Written as DNA, the CDR3 is TGTGCCAGCAGGGTCTCCAGGGGGTTCGGCTACACCTTC.

In its sample, this clone was seen once. The chain has TRBV11-2 and TRBJ1-6; 9 positions agree with TRBD1. V dropped 4 bases and J dropped 10; count of bases not matched to a gene: 11. This CDR3 region has 16 residues. CDR1 and CDR2 from the germline V gene are SGHAT and FQNNGV. The CDR3 DNA reads as TGTGCCAGCAGCTCACGGGACAGGGTGATACGATCACCCCTCCACTTT. This gives the protein CASSSRDRVIRSPLHF.

This clone has only a few counts. The V gene is TRBV19, the J gene TRBJ1-6, with TRBD1 as a possible D gene (6 bases). The CDR3 runs to 17 residues. V lost 6 bases and J 7 bases, leaving 22 bases between the germline ends. Germline CDR1 is LNHDA and CDR2 is SQIVND (reference sequence). The CDR3 spells CASSQPPGTRENSPLHF. The DNA for the CDR3 is TGTGCCAGTAGCCAACCCCCTGGGACAAGGGAAAATTCACCCCTCCACTTT. Based on the CDR3 plus reference TRBV19 and TRBJ1-6, the full variable domain is DGGITQSPKYLFRKEGQNVTLSCEQNLNHDAMYWYRQDPGQGLRLIYYSQIVNDFQKGDIAEGYSVSREKKESFPLTVTSAQKNPTAFYLCASSQPPGTRENSPLHFGNGTRLTVT.

This clone appeared a single time. This rearrangement joins TRBV9 to TRBJ2-3; 12 bases agree with TRBD2. V lost 4 bases, J lost 0 bases, and 6 bases stayed unmatched. CDR1 is SGDLS and CDR2 is YYNGEE in the germline V gene. The CDR3 loop spans 17 amino acids. The CDR3 spells CASSSSGGGLSTDTQYF. The CDR3 DNA reads as TGTGCCAGCAGCTCTAGCGGGGGGGGACTCAGCACAGATACGCAGTATTTT.

The chain uses TRBV9 and TRBJ2-5; D is perhaps TRBD2 (6 bases). This CDR3 contains 17 residues. V was shortened by 3 bases and J by 5 bases, with 23 bases between the two germline ends. The germline gives CDR1 SGDLS, CDR2 YYNGEE. Written as DNA, the CDR3 is TGTGCCAGCAGCGGGGGGATAGTAGCCGGGGGTCGGGAGACCCAGTACTTC. This codes for CASSGGIVAGGRETQYF.

This chain connects TRBV5-6 to TRBJ2-7, with TRBD1 matching 8 bases. The CDR3 totals 13 residues. The V gene's germline CDR1 is SGHDT and CDR2 YYEEEE. The V gene end was trimmed by 2 bases and the J gene end by 6 bases; junction bases not matched to a gene: 4. The CDR3: CASSFQGAVEQYF. In nucleotides, the CDR3 is TGTGCCAGCAGCTTCCAGGGGGCGGTCGAGCAGTACTTC. The full variable domain, with the rest looked up from reference TRBV5-6 and TRBJ2-7, is DAGVTQSPTHLIKTRGQQVTLRCSPKSGHDTVSWYQQALGQGPQFIFQYYEEEERQRGNFPDRFSGHQFPNYSSELNVNALLLGDSALYLCASSFQGAVEQYFGPGTRLTVT.

The gene calls are TRBV13 and TRBJ2-7; the D gene is possibly TRBD2 (6 bases). The V and J ends lost 3 bases and 4 bases respectively, with 10 bases between them. The CDR3 is 13 amino acids. CDR1 and CDR2 from the germline V gene are PRHDT and FYEKMQ (reference sequence). As DNA, the CDR3 is TGTGCCAGCAGCTTCGGCGGGGAGTACGAGCAGTACTTC. The encoded protein is CASSFGGEYEQYF.

The chain employs TRBV9 and TRBJ2-5, with 7 bases fitting TRBD2. From germline, CDR1 is SGDLS and CDR2 YYNGEE. There are 17 residues in the CDR3. The ends lost 3 bases at V and 5 bases at J; junction bases unmatched: 16. The DNA of the CDR3 is TGTGCCAGCAGCGCCTCACCCGGGGGGTCTCGGGCGGAGACCCAGTACTTC. Encoded protein: CASSASPGGSRAETQYF.

Points on this clone: One junction end disagrees with the germline gene, perhaps due to a read error. V and J are TRBV6-1 and TRBJ1-1; D call uncertain. The CDR3 contains 14 residues. Germline CDR1 MNHNS, CDR2 SASEGT. In DNA, the CDR3 is TGTGCCAGCAATGAAGACACCTTGAACACTGAAGCTTTCTTT. The encoded protein is CASNEDTLNTEAFF.

V usage is TRBV7-8 and J usage is TRBJ1-2, with a possible D match to TRBD1 (6 bases). Trimming left V 3 bases short and J 2 bases short, with 7 bases between. The CDR3 extends over 13 amino acids. Germline loops: CDR1 SGHVS, CDR2 FQNEAQ. The CDR3 is CASSLQGNYGYTF. Written as DNA, the CDR3 is TGTGCCAGCAGCTTGCAGGGGAACTATGGCTACACCTTC.

The CDR3 loop reads CAISEEGETQYF. The CDR3, as DNA: TGTGCCATCAGTGAGGAGGGTGAGACCCAGTACTTC. This chain uses TRBV10-3 with TRBJ2-5; possible D gene TRBD2, 5 bases. The germline V and J ends were trimmed by 2 bases and 5 bases, with 6 bases remaining between them. Germline CDR1 ENHRY, CDR2 SYGVKD. The CDR3 runs 12 residues.

This chain connects TRBV19 to TRBJ1-3; D may be TRBD1 (6 bases). V was trimmed by 7 bases and J by 0 bases, leaving 19 bases between them. From germline, CDR1 is LNHDA and CDR2 SQIVND (reference sequence). The CDR3 length is 17 residues. The CDR3 bases are TGTGCCAGTACCCCGGGACATACACTTCTCTCTGGAAACACCATATATTTT. Residues: CASTPGHTLLSGNTIYF.

The genes are TRBV5-1 and TRBJ2-1, with 12 nucleotides matching TRBD2. This CDR3 has 18 residues. Germline lookup yields CDR1 SGHRS and CDR2 YFSETQ. The J segment lost 6 bases and the V segment lost 4 bases, leaving 14 bases of the junction unmatched. CDR3 sequence (DNA): TGCGCCAGCAGCCCAAGGACTAGCGGGGTCGGATCCGGCAATGAGCAGTTCTTC. This codes for CASSPRTSGVGSGNEQFF. Combining the CDR3 with reference TRBV5-1 and TRBJ2-1 gives the whole variable domain KAGVTQTPRYLIKTRGQQVTLSCSPISGHRSVSWYQQTPGQGLQFLFEYFSETQRNKGNFPGRFSGRQFSNSRSEMNVSTLELGDSALYLCASSPRTSGVGSGNEQFFGPGTRLTVL.

The rearrangement links TRBV29-1 to TRBJ2-3; 9 nucleotides line up with TRBD2. The germline CDR1 and CDR2 sequences are SQVTM and ANQGSEA. V lost 6 bases and J lost 6; bases outside the gene matches: 16. The CDR3 runs to 16 residues. CDR3 sequence: CSVDSGVAGAMDTQYF. DNA of the CDR3: TGCAGCGTCGACTCGGGGGTAGCGGGGGCGATGGATACGCAGTATTTT.